This T cell receptor beta chain was identified in a study of OX40 agonist ivuxolimab in advanced cancers. Here immunoSEQ multiplex PCR was the method, and the copy in TCRdb shows in-frame clones only, minus some. The sample yields tens of thousands of clones, 80% to 95% seen once. The clonotype comes from an adult with an advanced solid tumor such as melanoma, head and neck, liver or kidney cancer. Sequencing used CD4+ or CD8+ T cells sorted from blood, obtained in a trial of the OX40 agonist ivuxolimab.

The CDR3 region has the DNA TGTGCCACCGAAGGACAGGGCTACGAGCAGTACTTC. The encoded protein is CATEGQGYEQYF. The V gene is TRBV28, the J gene TRBJ2-7; 8 positions agree with TRBD1. Losses at the gene ends were 10 bases for V and 3 bases for J; bases not matched to a gene: 5. The CDR3 is 12 residues long. Germline V gives CDR1 MDHEN, CDR2 SYDVKM.